The 32 T cell receptor beta chains below all came from one sample that was sequenced in a study of T cells in Graves' hyperthyroidism and ophthalmopathy. Amplification of TCR beta CDR3 regions used RNA as the template. Carried out on the TCR CDR3, a first-round RT-PCR used the HTBI primer set. TCRdb recomputed calls from the multiplex PCR reads with MiXCR, one row per CDR3 protein. The repertoire holds 340,000 or so distinct CDR3 sequences, with 21% as singletons. Input material: blood. These receptors originate from a woman aged 45-65 years with Graves' hyperthyroidism.

Only a few counts were recorded for this clonotype. V gene TRBV28 combines with J gene TRBJ1-2; D is undetermined. V lost 4 bases and J lost 4, with 13 bases in between. The V gene's germline CDR1 is MDHEN and CDR2 SYDVKM. The CDR3 runs 14 residues. CDR3 in amino acids: CASSSTGPIYGYTF. Written as DNA, the CDR3 is TGTGCCAGCAGTTCGACCGGACCGATCTATGGCTACACCTTC.

This clonotype has only one observation. V gene TRBV15 combines with J gene TRBJ2-1; D call uncertain. Per germline, CDR1 LNHNV and CDR2 YYDKDF (reference sequence). The V gene lost 5 bases and the J gene lost 0 bases, with 8 bases spanning the gap. The CDR3 spans 14 residues. The CDR3: CATSGPSSYNEQFF. The CDR3 DNA is TGTGCCACCAGCGGCCCGAGCTCCTACAATGAGCAGTTCTTC.

This clonotype was counted ten times or more. The rearrangement joins TRBV4-1 to TRBJ2-5; no definite D call. CDR3 size: 16 residues. Germline V gives CDR1 MGHRA, CDR2 YSYEKL. Trimming left V 1 base short and J 5 bases short, with 17 bases between. The chain's CDR3 is CASSQAGPPRVETQYF. The CDR3 nucleotides are TGCGCCAGCAGCCAAGCGGGCCCTCCAAGGGTGGAGACCCAGTACTTC.

This clonotype was detected many times. The chain links TRBV7-7 to TRBJ2-5; weak D call: TRBD1 (6 bases). The CDR3 sequence is 13 residues long. V lost 8 bases and J 2 bases, leaving 12 bases between the germline ends. Per the germline V gene, CDR1 is SSHAT and CDR2 is FNYEAQ (reference sequence). CDR3 sequence reads: CASSRGQQETQYF. CDR3 DNA: TGTGCCAGCTCACGAGGACAGCAAGAGACCCAGTACTTC.

The chain recombines TRBV29-1 with TRBJ2-2; 8 nucleotides match TRBD2. The CDR3 runs to 15 residues. The trim removed 2 bases at V and 7 bases at J, leaving 9 bases unmatched. In germline, CDR1 is SQVTM, CDR2 ANQGSEA. This CDR3 is CSVETREGQVGELFF. Written as DNA, the CDR3 is TGCAGCGTTGAAACTCGGGAGGGCCAGGTCGGGGAGCTGTTTTTT.

CDR3 DNA sequence: TGTGCCAGCAGCTTAGTAGCGGTCACCGGGGAGCTGTTTTTT. Its translation: CASSLVAVTGELFF. This chain uses TRBV7-6 with TRBJ2-2, with D tentatively TRBD2 (6 bases). In germline, CDR1 is SGHVS, CDR2 FNYEAQ. Trimming took 1 base from V and 4 from J, leaving 7 bases between them. There are 14 residues in the CDR3.

This clonotype was seen many times. The V and J genes are TRBV5-1 and TRBJ1-2, with a weak D call TRBD1 (5 bases). The V end lost 2 bases, the J end lost 4 bases, and 15 bases lay between the germline ends. The germline V gene has CDR1 SGHRS and CDR2 YFSETQ. CDR3 length: 15 residues. The CDR3 is CASSFGADGPYGYTF. The DNA of the CDR3 is TGCGCCAGCAGCTTTGGGGCCGACGGACCCTATGGCTACACCTTC.

As for this clonotype: With a much larger clone just one base away, this may be a read error. This chain links TRBV7-9 with TRBJ2-5; TRBD1 is a possible D gene (6 bases). The CDR3 is 15 amino acids. Germline assignment: CDR1 SEHNR and CDR2 FQNEAQ (reference sequence). The CDR3 coding sequence is TGTGCCAGCAGCGGCGAGATCGGGGCAGGGGAGACCCAGTGCTTC. It translates to CASSGEIGAGETQCF.

This clonotype was picked up one time. Just one base apart from a much larger clone, this may be a read error. The genes are TRBV18 and TRBJ2-3; unclear D gene. CDR3 length: 13 amino acids. In germline, CDR1 is KGHSH, CDR2 LQKENI. CDR3 coding DNA: TGTGCCAGCTCCCATTCCGGCCCAGATGCGCAGTATTTT. Protein: CASSHSGPDAQYF.

This clonotype was counted many times. This chain connects TRBV27 to TRBJ2-7, with 12 nucleotides matching TRBD2. The V gene's germline CDR1 is MNHEY and CDR2 SMNVEV (reference sequence). V gave up 0 bases and J gave up 3 bases; unmatched junction bases: 3. The CDR3 is 16 amino acids. CDR3 DNA sequence: TGTGCCAGCAGTTTATCGATGACTAGCGGGAGCTACGAGCAGTACTTC. It translates to CASSLSMTSGSYEQYF.

At least ten counts were recorded for this clonotype. In nucleotides, the CDR3 is TGTGCCAGCAGTTCTAGGACAGGGGGCGTCATCCTGTACAATGAGCAGTTCTTC. Its translation is CASSSRTGGVILYNEQFF. This chain uses TRBV12-3 or TRBV12-4 with TRBJ2-1; 11 nucleotides match TRBD1. The V segment lost 4 bases and the J segment 4 bases; nucleotides outside the gene matches: 12. The CDR3 length is 18 residues.

At least ten counts were recorded for this clonotype. The rearrangement joins TRBV28 to TRBJ2-3; 9 bases are a match to TRBD1. The V segment lost 5 bases and the J segment 1 base; nucleotides outside the gene matches: 7. Germline loops: CDR1 MDHEN, CDR2 SYDVKM. The CDR3 extends over 16 amino acids. In DNA form, the CDR3 reads TGTGCCAGCAGTACCCCGTGGACAGGGGGCACAGATACGCAGTATTTT. It yields the protein CASSTPWTGGTDTQYF.

V is TRBV19 and J is TRBJ2-1, with 10 bases that match TRBD2. V trimming: 7 bases; J trimming: 8 bases; junction bases outside the gene matches: 5. Germline loops: CDR1 LNHDA, CDR2 SQIVND (reference sequence). This CDR3 region has 13 residues. This CDR3 reads CASTTSGKHEQFF. Here the CDR3 DNA reads TGTGCCAGTACTACTAGCGGGAAGCATGAGCAGTTCTTC. The full variable domain, its missing parts supplied by reference TRBV19 and TRBJ2-1, is DGGITQSPKYLFRKEGQNVTLSCEQNLNHDAMYWYRQDPGQGLRLIYYSQIVNDFQKGDIAEGYSVSREKKESFPLTVTSAQKNPTAFYLCASTTSGKHEQFFGPGTRLTVL.

V usage is TRBV6-1 and J usage is TRBJ2-1; maybe TRBD2 (6 bases). CDR1 and CDR2 from the germline V gene are MNHNS and SASEGT. This CDR3 spans 19 amino acids. V lost 7 bases, J lost 7 bases, and 32 bases lay in between. CDR3 nucleotides: TGTGCCAGCACCTCCTCGGGGGTCGGCAGCCAGGCCCTCGGGAATGAGCAGTTCTTC. It yields the protein CASTSSGVGSQALGNEQFF.

This clonotype was seen ten or more times. The chain couples TRBV7-8 to TRBJ1-5, with TRBD1 matching 7 bases. The CDR3 length is 17 residues. The V segment lost 1 base and the J segment 0 bases; nucleotides outside the gene matches: 6. The V gene's germline CDR1 is SGHVS and CDR2 FQNEAQ. DNA for the CDR3: TGTGCCAGCAGCTTAGGGGACAGTTACCCTAGCAATCAGCCCCAGCATTTT. Protein sequence: CASSLGDSYPSNQPQHF.

This clonotype has a count of ten or more. The chain joins TRBV30 to TRBJ1-5; D call uncertain. V lost 3 bases and J 0 bases, leaving 9 bases between the germline ends. The germline V gene has CDR1 GTSNPN and CDR2 SVGIG (reference sequence). This CDR3 region has 14 residues. CDR3: CAWSGPNSNQPQHF. For the CDR3, the DNA is TGTGCCTGGAGCGGACCGAATAGCAATCAGCCCCAGCATTTT.

This chain connects TRBV12-3 or TRBV12-4 to TRBJ1-2; 9 bases are shared with TRBD1. V was clipped by 6 bases and J by 6 bases; unmatched bases: 5. CDR3 length equals 13 residues. The CDR3 region is CASSGDRVDGYTF. DNA for the CDR3: TGTGCCAGCAGCGGGGACAGGGTGGATGGCTACACCTTC.

This clonotype was counted ten times or more. The V gene is TRBV14, the J gene TRBJ1-1; unclear D gene. The germline V and J ends were trimmed by 2 bases and 7 bases, with 8 bases remaining between them. Germline assignment: CDR1 SGHDN and CDR2 FVKESK. This CDR3 contains 12 residues. CDR3 region: CASSQLYREAFF. CDR3 nucleotides: TGTGCCAGCAGCCAATTGTACCGTGAAGCTTTCTTT.

The chain links TRBV7-7 to TRBJ2-1; D remains ambiguous. The CDR3 is made up of 13 amino acids. CDR1 is SSHAT and CDR2 is FNYEAQ in the germline V gene (reference sequence). CDR3 DNA sequence: TGTGTGGACGGCGTCAGTTCCTACAATGAGCAGTTCTTC. Its translation is CVDGVSSYNEQFF.

This clonotype was seen repeatedly, ten times or more. The chain's CDR3 is CASSLQAGAYEQYF. The CDR3 DNA sequence: TGTGCCAGCAGCTTACAAGCGGGAGCCTACGAGCAGTACTTC. This rearrangement joins TRBV11-2 to TRBJ2-7; 8 bases map to TRBD2. J gave up 2 bases and V 2 bases, and 2 bases lay outside the gene matches. CDR3 length: 14 residues. Germline V gene sequence: CDR1 SGHAT, CDR2 FQNNGV.

CDR3 bases: TGCAGCGTTCTGCCGACAGGGGGCTTTAGTGAAAAACTGTTTTTT. It translates to CSVLPTGGFSEKLFF. The genes are TRBV29-1 and TRBJ1-4, with 10 positions matching TRBD1. Germline V lookup: CDR1 SQVTM, CDR2 ANQGSEA. The V segment lost 5 bases and the J segment 7 bases; nucleotides outside the gene matches: 10. This CDR3 has 15 residues.

For this clonotype: A read error is likely, as this CDR3 ends without the conserved phenylalanine or tryptophan. The J gene is TRBJ1-1, the V gene TRBV7-8; D uncertain. V was pared by 0 bases and J by 3 bases, with 11 bases between. Germline lookup yields CDR1 SGHVS and CDR2 FQNEAQ. This CDR3 has 15 amino acids. The CDR3 nucleotides read TGTGCCAGCAGCTTAGCTGGAACTCGGGACACTGAAGCTTTCCTT. Protein sequence: CASSLAGTRDTEAFL.

This clonotype was observed many times. The chain carries TRBV18 and TRBJ2-3; D remains ambiguous. V lost 3 bases and J lost 3, with 16 bases in between. The CDR3 extends over 16 amino acids. CDR1 and CDR2 from the germline V gene are KGHSH and LQKENI. The CDR3 DNA is TGTGCCAGCTCACCTTGGGCCGGGTTGGGAACAGATACGCAGTATTTT. Translation gives CASSPWAGLGTDTQYF.

This clonotype has at least ten counts. The chain has TRBV12-3 or TRBV12-4 and TRBJ2-1; possibly TRBD2 for D (6 bases). The CDR3 runs to 14 residues. Trimming removed 7 bases at V and 5 bases at J, with 15 bases between. CDR3 coding DNA: TGTGCCAGCACCGGGGGAAGTCCTAACAATGAGCAGTTCTTC. As protein: CASTGGSPNNEQFF.

V usage is TRBV2 and J usage is TRBJ1-1; D may be TRBD1 (6 bases). The CDR3 extends over 11 amino acids. Germline values: CDR1 SNHLY, CDR2 FYNNEI. Trimming removed 5 bases from V and 8 bases from J, with 9 bases in between. The CDR3 DNA follows: TGTGCCAGCAGTCGGACAGCGGAAGCTTTCTTT. Protein product: CASSRTAEAFF.

This clonotype came up a few times. The chain links TRBV20-1 to TRBJ2-7, with D possibly being TRBD2 (6 bases). The CDR3 length is 14 residues. Germline V CDR1 and CDR2: DFQATT, SNEGSKA (reference sequence). V shed 5 bases and J shed 4 bases, with 18 bases lying between them. The CDR3 nucleotides are TGCAGTGCTCACCGGGACTGGCAAGGTTACGAGCAGTACTTC. Protein: CSAHRDWQGYEQYF.

This clonotype was observed many times. The chain combines TRBV9 with TRBJ1-2; D is unresolved. This CDR3 contains 11 residues. Germline CDR1 reads SGDLS; CDR2 reads YYNGEE. The V and J ends lost 3 bases and 4 bases respectively, with 4 bases between them. Here the CDR3 reads CASSGFYGYTF. Written as DNA, the CDR3 is TGTGCCAGCAGCGGATTCTATGGCTACACCTTC. Supplemented by reference TRBV9 and TRBJ1-2, the full variable domain reads DSGVTQTPKHLITATGQRVTLRCSPRSGDLSVYWYQQSLDQGLQFLIQYYNGEERAKGNILERFSAQQFPDLHSELNLSSLELGDSALYFCASSGFYGYTFGSGTRLTVV.

The chain employs TRBV4-1 and TRBJ2-7; either TRBD1 or TRBD2 may fit D (5 bases each). CDR1 and CDR2 from the germline V gene are MGHRA and YSYEKL. Between the trimmed V and J ends, which lost 0 bases and 3 bases, there was a span of 9 bases. The CDR3 loop spans 14 amino acids. The CDR3 coding sequence is TGCGCCAGCAGCCAAGAAAGGGACGGCTACGAGCAGTACTTC. It yields the protein CASSQERDGYEQYF.

The rearrangement links TRBV6-2 or TRBV6-3 to TRBJ2-7, with 10 bases lining up with TRBD2. CDR1 and CDR2 (germline): MNHEY, SVGEGT. This CDR3 spans 16 amino acids. Unmatched junction bases numbered 5, after V lost 1 base and J lost 2 bases. The CDR3 here is CASSYFLAGVAYEQYF. CDR3 sequence (DNA): TGTGCCAGCAGTTACTTTCTAGCGGGAGTTGCCTACGAGCAGTACTTC.

For this clonotype: This may be a read error, as it is one base from a much larger clone. This likely comes from a read error, as the CDR3 has no conserved phenylalanine or tryptophan at its end. The chain employs TRBV20-1 and TRBJ2-7; unclear D gene. The CDR3 is 12 amino acids. V lost 3 bases to trimming and J lost 3 bases, with 9 bases between them. Looked up from germline, CDR1 is DFQATT and CDR2 is SNEGSKA (reference sequence). The CDR3 loop reads CSASPVLYEQYS. In DNA form, the CDR3 reads TGCAGTGCTAGCCCAGTTCTCTACGAGCAGTACTCC.

This clonotype has a single count. V gene TRBV12-5 combines with J gene TRBJ1-1; D not certain. CDR3 length: 13 amino acids. V lost 7 bases to trimming and J lost 0 bases, with 9 bases between them. Germline lookup yields CDR1 LGHNT and CDR2 FRNRAP. CDR3 protein: CASALSLNTEAFF. For the CDR3, the DNA is TGTGCTAGTGCCTTGTCCCTGAACACTGAAGCTTTCTTT.

The chain recombines TRBV2 with TRBJ2-2, with TRBD1 matching over 9 bases. The V and J ends lost 7 bases and 3 bases, in that order; junction bases with no gene match: 9. The CDR3 has 16 residues. Germline V gene lookup returns CDR1 SNHLY and CDR2 FYNNEI. CDR3 nucleotides: TGTGCCAGCACCCGGGACAGGGATGTGGACACCGGGGAGCTGTTTTTT. Translation: CASTRDRDVDTGELFF.